This T cell receptor (beta chain) was recovered during a study of blood T cell repertoires in COVID-19. Trimming shortened V by 9 bases and J by 9 bases, and 28 bases separated the two germline ends. The germline V gene has CDR1 SGHNT and CDR2 YYREEE (reference sequence). CDR3 length: 16 residues. Sequencing was performed with immunoSEQ multiplex PCR; in TCRdb, only in-frame clones are kept and a portion is missing. The table lists some 170,000 clones, about 80% of them singletons. The receptor was isolated from a woman between 50 and 59 years old with active or convalescent COVID-19. The rearrangement links TRBV5-4 to TRBJ2-1, with a possible D match to TRBD2 (6 bases). Sequenced: peripheral blood. The CDR3 loop reads CATHKGRPQADGEQFF. In DNA form, the CDR3 reads TGTGCCACCCATAAGGGGAGGCCCCAGGCCGATGGTGAGCAGTTCTTC.